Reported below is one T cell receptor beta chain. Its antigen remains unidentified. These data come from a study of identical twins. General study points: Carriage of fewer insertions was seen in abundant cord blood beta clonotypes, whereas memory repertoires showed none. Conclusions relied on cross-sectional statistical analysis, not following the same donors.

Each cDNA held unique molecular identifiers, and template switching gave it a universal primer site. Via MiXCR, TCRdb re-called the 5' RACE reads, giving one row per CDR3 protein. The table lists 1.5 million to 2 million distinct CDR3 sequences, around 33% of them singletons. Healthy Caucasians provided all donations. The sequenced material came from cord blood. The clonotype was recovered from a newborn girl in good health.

CDR3 loop: CASSHTPGQGYTNYGYTF. The CDR3 region has the DNA TGTGCCAGCAGCCACACCCCGGGACAGGGATATACTAACTATGGCTACACCTTC. The chain carries TRBV3-1 and TRBJ1-2; 9 bases match TRBD1. Germline trimming cut 3 bases from V and 0 bases from J; bases unmatched to any gene: 11. CDR1 LGHDT and CDR2 YNNKEL come from the germline V gene (reference sequence). This CDR3 has 18 residues.